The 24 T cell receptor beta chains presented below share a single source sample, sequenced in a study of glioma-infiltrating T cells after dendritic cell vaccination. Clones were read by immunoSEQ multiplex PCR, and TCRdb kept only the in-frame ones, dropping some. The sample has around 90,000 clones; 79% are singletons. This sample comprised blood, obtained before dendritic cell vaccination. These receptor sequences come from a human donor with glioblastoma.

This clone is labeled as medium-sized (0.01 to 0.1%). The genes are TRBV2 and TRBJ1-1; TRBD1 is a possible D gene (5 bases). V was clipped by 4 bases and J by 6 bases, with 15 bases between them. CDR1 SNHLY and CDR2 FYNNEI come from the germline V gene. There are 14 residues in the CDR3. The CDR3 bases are TGTGCCAGCAGTGTAAGACAGAGTTACTCTGAAGCTTTCTTT. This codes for CASSVRQSYSEAFF.

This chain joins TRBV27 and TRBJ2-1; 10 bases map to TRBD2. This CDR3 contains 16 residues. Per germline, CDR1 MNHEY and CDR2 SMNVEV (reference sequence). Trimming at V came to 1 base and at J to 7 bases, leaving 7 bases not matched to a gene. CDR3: CASSLLTSGRGNEQFF. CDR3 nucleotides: TGTGCCAGCAGTTTATTGACGAGCGGGAGGGGGAATGAGCAGTTCTTC.

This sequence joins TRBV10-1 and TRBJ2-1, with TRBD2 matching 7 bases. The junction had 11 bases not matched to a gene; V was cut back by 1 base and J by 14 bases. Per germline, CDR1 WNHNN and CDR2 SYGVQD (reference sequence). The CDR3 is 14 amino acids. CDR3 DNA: TGCGCCAGCAGTGAGTTAAGGGCTGACCGGGGGGAGTTCTTC. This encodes CASSELRADRGEFF.

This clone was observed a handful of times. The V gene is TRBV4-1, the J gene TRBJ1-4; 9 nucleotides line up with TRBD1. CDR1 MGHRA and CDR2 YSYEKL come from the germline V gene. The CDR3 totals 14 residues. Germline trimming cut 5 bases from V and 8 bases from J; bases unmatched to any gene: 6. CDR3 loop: CASSKGQGLEKLFF. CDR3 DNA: TGCGCCAGCAGCAAGGGACAGGGTTTGGAAAAACTGTTTTTT.

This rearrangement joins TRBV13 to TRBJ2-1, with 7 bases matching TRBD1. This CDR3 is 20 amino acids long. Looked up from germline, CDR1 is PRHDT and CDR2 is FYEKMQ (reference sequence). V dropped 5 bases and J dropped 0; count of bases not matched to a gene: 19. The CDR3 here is CASSPQTHSTGRGSYNEQFF. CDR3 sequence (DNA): TGTGCCAGCAGCCCACAAACTCACTCGACAGGGCGAGGCTCCTACAATGAGCAGTTCTTC.

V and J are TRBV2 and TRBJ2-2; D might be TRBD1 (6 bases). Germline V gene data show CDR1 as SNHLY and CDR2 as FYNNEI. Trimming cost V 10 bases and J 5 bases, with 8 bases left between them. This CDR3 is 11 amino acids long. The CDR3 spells CATQGTGELFF. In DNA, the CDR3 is TGTGCCACCCAGGGGACCGGGGAGCTGTTTTTT.

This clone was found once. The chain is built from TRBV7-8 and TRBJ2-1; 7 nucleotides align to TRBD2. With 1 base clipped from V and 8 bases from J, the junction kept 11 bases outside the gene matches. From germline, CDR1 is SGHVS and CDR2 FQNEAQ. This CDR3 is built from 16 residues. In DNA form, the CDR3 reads TGTGCCAGCAGCTTAGGATCGGCGGGAGCCGCGGATGAGCAGTTCTTC. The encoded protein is CASSLGSAGAADEQFF.

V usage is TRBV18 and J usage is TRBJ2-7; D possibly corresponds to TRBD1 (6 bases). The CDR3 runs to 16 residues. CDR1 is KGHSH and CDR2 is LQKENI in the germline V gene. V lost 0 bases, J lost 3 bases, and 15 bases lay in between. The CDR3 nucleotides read TGTGCCAGCTCACCACCGAATGGACAGACCTACTACGAGCAGTACTTC. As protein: CASSPPNGQTYYEQYF.

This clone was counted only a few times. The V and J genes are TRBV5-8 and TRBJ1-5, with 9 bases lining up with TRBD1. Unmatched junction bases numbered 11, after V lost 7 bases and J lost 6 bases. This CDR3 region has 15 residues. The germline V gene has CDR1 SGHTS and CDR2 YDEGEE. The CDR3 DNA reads TGTGCCAGCCAAAAGGGGACAGGGCTCACTCAGCCCCAGCATTTT. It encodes CASQKGTGLTQPQHF.

The CDR3 region has the DNA TGCAGCGTTGTGCGACCAGCGGGGCAAAACAATGAGCAGTTCTTC. Its protein product is CSVVRPAGQNNEQFF. This chain connects TRBV29-1 to TRBJ2-1, with 7 bases lining up with TRBD2. The CDR3 runs to 15 residues. V shed 4 bases and J 5 bases; nucleotides not matched to a gene: 11. CDR1 SQVTM and CDR2 ANQGSEA come from the germline V gene.

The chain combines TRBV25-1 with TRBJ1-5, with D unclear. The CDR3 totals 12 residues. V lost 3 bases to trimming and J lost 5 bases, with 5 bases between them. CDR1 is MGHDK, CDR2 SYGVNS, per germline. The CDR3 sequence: CASSDQDQPQHF. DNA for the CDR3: TGTGCCAGCAGTGACCAGGATCAGCCCCAGCATTTT. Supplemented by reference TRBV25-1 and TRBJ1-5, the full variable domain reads EADIYQTPRYLVIGTGKKITLECSQTMGHDKMYWYQQDPGMELHLIHYSYGVNSTEKGDLSSESTVSRIRTEHFPLTLESARPSHTSQYLCASSDQDQPQHFGDGTRLSIL.

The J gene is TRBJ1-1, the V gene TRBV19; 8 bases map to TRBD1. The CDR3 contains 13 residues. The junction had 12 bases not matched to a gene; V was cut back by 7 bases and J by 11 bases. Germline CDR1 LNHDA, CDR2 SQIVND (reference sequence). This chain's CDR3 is CASTSTGGSGAFF. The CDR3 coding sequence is TGTGCCAGTACCTCTACAGGGGGTTCGGGTGCTTTCTTT.

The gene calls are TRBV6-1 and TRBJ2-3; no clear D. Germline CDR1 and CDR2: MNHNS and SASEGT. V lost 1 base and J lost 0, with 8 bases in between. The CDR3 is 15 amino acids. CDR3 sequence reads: CASSEGLLSTDTQYF. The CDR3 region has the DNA TGTGCCAGCAGTGAAGGGCTCCTTAGCACAGATACGCAGTATTTT.

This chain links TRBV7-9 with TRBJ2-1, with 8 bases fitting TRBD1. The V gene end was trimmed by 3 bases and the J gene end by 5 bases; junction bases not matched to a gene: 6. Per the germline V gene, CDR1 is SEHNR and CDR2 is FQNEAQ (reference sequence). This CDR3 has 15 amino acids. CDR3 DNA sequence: TGTGCCAGCAGCTTCCCAGGGGGCTTTCACAATGAGCAGTTCTTC. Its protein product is CASSFPGGFHNEQFF.

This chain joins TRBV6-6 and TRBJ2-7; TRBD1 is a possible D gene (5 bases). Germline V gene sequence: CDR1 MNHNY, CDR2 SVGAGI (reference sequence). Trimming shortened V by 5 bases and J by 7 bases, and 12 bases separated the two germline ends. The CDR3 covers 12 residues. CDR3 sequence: CASSTRVGEQYF. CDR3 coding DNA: TGTGCCAGCAGTACCAGGGTAGGTGAGCAGTACTTC.

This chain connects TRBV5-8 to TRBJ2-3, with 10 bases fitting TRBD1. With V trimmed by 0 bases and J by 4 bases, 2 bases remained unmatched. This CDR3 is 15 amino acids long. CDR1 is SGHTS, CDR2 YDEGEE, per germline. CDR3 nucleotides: TGTGCCAGCAGCTTGGCTGGGACAGGGGCAGATACGCAGTATTTT. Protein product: CASSLAGTGADTQYF.

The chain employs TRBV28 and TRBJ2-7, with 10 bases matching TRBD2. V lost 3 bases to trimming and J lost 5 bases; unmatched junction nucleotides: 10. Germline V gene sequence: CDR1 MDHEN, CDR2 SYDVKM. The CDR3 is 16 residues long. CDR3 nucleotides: TGTGCCAGCAGTTTCCGTATAGCGGGAGGAACCCACGAGCAGTACTTC. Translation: CASSFRIAGGTHEQYF. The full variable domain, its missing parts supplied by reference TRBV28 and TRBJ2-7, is DVKVTQSSRYLVKRTGEKVFLECVQDMDHENMFWYRQDPGLGLRLIYFSYDVKMKEKGDIPEGYSVSREKKERFSLILESASTNQTSMYLCASSFRIAGGTHEQYFGPGTRLTVT.

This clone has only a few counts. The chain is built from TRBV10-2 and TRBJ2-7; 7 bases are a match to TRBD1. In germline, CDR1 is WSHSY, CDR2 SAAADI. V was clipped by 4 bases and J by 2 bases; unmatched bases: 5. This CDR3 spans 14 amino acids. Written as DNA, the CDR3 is TGCGCCAGCAGTGGGCAGGGGGTGACCTACGAGCAGTACTTC. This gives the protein CASSGQGVTYEQYF.

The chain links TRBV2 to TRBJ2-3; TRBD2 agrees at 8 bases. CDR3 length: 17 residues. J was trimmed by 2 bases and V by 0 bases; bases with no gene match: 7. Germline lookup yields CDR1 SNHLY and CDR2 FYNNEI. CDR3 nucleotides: TGTGCCAGCAGTGAAGCGGCGGGGGGCCTTACCACAGATACGCAGTATTTT. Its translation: CASSEAAGGLTTDTQYF.

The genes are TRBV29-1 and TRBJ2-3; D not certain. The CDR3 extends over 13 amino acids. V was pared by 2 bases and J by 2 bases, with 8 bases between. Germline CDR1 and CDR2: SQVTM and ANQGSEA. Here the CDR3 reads CSVEHRYTDTQYF. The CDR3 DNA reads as TGCAGCGTTGAACACCGCTACACAGATACGCAGTATTTT.

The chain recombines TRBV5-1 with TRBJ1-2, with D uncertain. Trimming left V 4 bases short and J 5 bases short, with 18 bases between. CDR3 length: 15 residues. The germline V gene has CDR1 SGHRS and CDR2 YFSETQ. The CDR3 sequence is CASSTKPGREYGYTF. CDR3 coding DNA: TGCGCCAGCAGCACCAAACCCGGACGGGAATATGGCTACACCTTC. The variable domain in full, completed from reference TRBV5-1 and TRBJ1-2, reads KAGVTQTPRYLIKTRGQQVTLSCSPISGHRSVSWYQQTPGQGLQFLFEYFSETQRNKGNFPGRFSGRQFSNSRSEMNVSTLELGDSALYLCASSTKPGREYGYTFGSGTRLTVV.

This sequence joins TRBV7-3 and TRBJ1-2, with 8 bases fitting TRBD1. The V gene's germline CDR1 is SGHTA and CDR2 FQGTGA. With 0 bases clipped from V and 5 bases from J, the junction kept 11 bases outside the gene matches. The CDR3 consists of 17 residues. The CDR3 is CASSLTGGTTGGYGYTF. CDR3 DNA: TGTGCCAGCAGCTTAACGGGGGGTACAACAGGGGGATATGGCTACACCTTC.

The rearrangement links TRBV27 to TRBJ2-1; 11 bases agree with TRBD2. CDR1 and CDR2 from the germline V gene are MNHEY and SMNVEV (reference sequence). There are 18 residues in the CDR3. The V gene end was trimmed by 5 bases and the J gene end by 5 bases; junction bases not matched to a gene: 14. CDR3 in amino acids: CASSRSPTSGRIHNEQFF. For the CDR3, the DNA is TGTGCCAGCAGTCGCTCACCCACTAGCGGGAGAATCCACAATGAGCAGTTCTTC.

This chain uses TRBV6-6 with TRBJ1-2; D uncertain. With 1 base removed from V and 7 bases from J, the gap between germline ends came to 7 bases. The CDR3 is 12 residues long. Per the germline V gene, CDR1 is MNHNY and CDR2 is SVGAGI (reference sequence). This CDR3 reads CASSYFPGGYTF. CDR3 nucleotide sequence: TGTGCCAGCAGTTACTTCCCCGGTGGCTACACCTTC.